This record concerns one T cell receptor (beta chain) sequence. CDR1 and CDR2 from the germline V gene are SNHLY and FYNNEI. The CDR3 is made up of 15 amino acids. The trim removed 1 base at V and 5 bases at J, leaving 3 bases unmatched. This entry is derived from a study of technical replicates of blood from several donors. The repertoire was sequenced with immunoSEQ multiplex PCR; TCRdb's copy has only in-frame clones and lacks some. This sample has 75,000 to 90,000 clones; 96% occur once, and the top ten carry 0.3% to 0.35%. What was sequenced was T cells isolated from PBMCs. V is TRBV2 and J is TRBJ2-1; 9 bases map to TRBD2. This clonotype was obtained from a human donor in good health. CDR3 nucleotide sequence: TGTGCCAGCAGTGAAGTAGGGACTAGCAACAATGAGCAGTTCTTC. Protein product: CASSEVGTSNNEQFF.